This TCR beta chain was recorded in a study of blood T cell repertoires in COVID-19. CDR1 and CDR2 from the germline V gene are KGHSH and LQKENI. This CDR3 region has 15 residues. V was trimmed by 6 bases and J by 2 bases, leaving 13 bases between them. Assay used: immunoSEQ multiplex PCR; TCRdb lists only in-frame clones, some missing. The sample lists about 110,000 clones; more than 70% were seen once. The chain employs TRBV18 and TRBJ1-4, with D unclear. The origin of this receptor is a man aged 50 to 60 with active or convalescent COVID-19. Sequencing was carried out using peripheral blood. The CDR3 protein is CASSTLGGTNEKLFF. The CDR3 bases are TGTGCCAGCTCGACGTTAGGCGGGACTAATGAAAAACTGTTTTTT.